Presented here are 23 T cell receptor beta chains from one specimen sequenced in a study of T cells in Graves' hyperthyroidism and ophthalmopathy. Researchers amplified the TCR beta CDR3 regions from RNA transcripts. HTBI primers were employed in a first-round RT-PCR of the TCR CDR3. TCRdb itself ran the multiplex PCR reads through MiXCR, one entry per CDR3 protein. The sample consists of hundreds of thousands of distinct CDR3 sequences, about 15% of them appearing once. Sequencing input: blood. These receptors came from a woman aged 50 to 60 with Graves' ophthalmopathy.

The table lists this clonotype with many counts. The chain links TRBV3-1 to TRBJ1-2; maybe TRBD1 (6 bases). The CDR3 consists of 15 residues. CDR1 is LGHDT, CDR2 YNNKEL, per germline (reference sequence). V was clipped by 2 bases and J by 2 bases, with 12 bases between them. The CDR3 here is CASSQMGQGNYGYTF. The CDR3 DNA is TGTGCCAGCAGCCAAATGGGCCAGGGGAACTATGGCTACACCTTC.

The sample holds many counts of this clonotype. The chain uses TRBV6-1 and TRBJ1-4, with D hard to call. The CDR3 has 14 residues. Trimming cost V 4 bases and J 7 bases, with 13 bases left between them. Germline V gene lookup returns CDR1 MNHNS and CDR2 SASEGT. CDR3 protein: CASSARGSGEKLFF. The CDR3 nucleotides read TGTGCCAGCAGTGCGAGAGGGAGCGGTGAAAAACTGTTTTTT.

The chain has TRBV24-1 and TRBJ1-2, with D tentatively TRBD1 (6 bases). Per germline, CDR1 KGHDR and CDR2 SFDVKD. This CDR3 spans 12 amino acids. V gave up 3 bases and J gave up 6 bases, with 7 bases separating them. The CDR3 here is CATSDDRNGYTF. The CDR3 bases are TGTGCCACCAGTGATGACAGGAATGGCTACACCTTC.

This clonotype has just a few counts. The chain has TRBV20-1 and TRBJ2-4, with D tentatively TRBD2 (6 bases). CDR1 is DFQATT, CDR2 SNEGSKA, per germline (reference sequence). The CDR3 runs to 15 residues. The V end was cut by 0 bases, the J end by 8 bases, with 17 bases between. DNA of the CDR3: TGCAGTGCTAGAGATTTCGGCGGGAACAACGACATTCAGTACTTC. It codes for CSARDFGGNNDIQYF.

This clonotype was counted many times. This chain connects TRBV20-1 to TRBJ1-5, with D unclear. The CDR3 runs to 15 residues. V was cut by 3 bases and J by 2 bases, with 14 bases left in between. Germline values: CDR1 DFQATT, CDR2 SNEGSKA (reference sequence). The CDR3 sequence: CSASPTGRGNQPQHF. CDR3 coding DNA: TGCAGTGCTAGCCCCACCGGTCGTGGCAATCAGCCCCAGCATTTT.

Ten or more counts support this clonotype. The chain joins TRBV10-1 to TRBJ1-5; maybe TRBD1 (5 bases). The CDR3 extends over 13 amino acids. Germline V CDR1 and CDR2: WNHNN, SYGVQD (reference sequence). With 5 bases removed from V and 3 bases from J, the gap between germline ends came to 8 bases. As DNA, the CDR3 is TGCGCCAGCAGTCAGGGCCACAATCAGCCCCAGCATTTT. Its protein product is CASSQGHNQPQHF.

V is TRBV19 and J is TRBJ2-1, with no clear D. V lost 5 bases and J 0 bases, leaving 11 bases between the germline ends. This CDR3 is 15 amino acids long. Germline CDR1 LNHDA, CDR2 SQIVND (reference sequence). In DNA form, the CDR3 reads TGTGCCAGTAGTTTACAAGGAGTCTCCTACAATGAGCAGTTCTTC. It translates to CASSLQGVSYNEQFF.

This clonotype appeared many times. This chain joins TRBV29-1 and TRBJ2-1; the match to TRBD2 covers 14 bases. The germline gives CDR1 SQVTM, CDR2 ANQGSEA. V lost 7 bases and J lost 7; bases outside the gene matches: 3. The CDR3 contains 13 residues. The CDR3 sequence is CSAGLAGVNEQFF. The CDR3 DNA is TGCAGCGCGGGACTAGCGGGAGTAAATGAGCAGTTCTTC.

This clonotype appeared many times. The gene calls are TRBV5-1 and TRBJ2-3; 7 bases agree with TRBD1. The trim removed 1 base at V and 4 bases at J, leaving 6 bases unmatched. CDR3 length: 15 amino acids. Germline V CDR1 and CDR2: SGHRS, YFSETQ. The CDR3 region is CASSLRGQIADTQYF. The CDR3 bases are TGCGCCAGCAGCTTGAGGGGGCAGATTGCAGATACGCAGTATTTT.

The CDR3 is CSASGTSGRAYNTGELFF. The CDR3 coding sequence is TGCAGTGCTAGCGGGACTAGCGGGAGGGCCTATAACACCGGGGAGCTGTTTTTT. This chain links TRBV20-1 with TRBJ2-2; 16 bases align to TRBD2. The CDR3 totals 18 residues. CDR1 and CDR2 from the germline V gene are DFQATT and SNEGSKA (reference sequence). The trim removed 3 bases at V and 2 bases at J, leaving 6 bases unmatched.

The CDR3 is CASSGDPAGDRETQYF. The CDR3 nucleotides are TGTGCCAGCTCCGGCGATCCGGCAGGGGATCGAGAGACCCAGTACTTC. V is TRBV18 and J is TRBJ2-5; maybe TRBD1 (6 bases). V lost 6 bases and J 4 bases, leaving 21 bases between the germline ends. The CDR3 runs to 16 residues. The germline V gene encodes CDR1 KGHSH and CDR2 LQKENI. Using reference TRBV18 and TRBJ2-5 for the parts outside the CDR3, the full variable domain is NAGVMQNPRHLVRRRGQEARLRCSPMKGHSHVYWYRQLPEEGLKFMVYLQKENIIDESGMPKERFSAEFPKEGPSILRIQQVVRGDSAAYFCASSGDPAGDRETQYFGPGTRLLVL.

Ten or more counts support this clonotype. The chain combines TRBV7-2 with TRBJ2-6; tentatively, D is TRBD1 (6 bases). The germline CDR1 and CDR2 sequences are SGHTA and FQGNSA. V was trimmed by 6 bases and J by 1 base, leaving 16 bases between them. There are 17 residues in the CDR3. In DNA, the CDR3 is TGTGCCAGCAGTCAAGGCAGGGGCCATTCTGGGGCCAACGTCCTGACTTTC. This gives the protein CASSQGRGHSGANVLTF.

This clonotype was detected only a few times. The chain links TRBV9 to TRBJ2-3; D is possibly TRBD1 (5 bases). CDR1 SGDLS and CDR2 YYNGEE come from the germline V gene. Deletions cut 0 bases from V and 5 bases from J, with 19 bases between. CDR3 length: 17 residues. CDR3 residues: CASSVDVGRQYGDTQYF. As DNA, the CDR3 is TGTGCCAGCAGCGTAGATGTTGGTAGACAGTATGGAGATACGCAGTATTTT.

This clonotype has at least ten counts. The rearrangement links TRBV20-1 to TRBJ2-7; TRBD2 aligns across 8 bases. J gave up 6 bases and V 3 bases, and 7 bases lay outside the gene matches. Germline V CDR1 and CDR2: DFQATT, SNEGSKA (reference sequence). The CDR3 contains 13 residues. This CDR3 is CSASRLAGFEQYF. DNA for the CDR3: TGCAGTGCTAGCCGTCTAGCGGGCTTCGAGCAGTACTTC.

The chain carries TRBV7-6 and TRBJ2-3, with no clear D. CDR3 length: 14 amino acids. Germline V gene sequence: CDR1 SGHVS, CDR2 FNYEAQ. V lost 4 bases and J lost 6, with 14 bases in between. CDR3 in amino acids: CASSYRRASDTQYF. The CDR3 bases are TGTGCCAGCAGCTACCGTAGGGCATCTGATACGCAGTATTTT.

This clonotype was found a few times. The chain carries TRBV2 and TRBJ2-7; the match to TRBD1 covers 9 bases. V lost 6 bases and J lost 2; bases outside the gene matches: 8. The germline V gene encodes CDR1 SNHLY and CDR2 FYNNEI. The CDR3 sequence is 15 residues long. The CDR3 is CASRGTGQGTYEQYF. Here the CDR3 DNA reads TGTGCCAGCAGGGGGACCGGACAGGGGACCTACGAGCAGTACTTC.

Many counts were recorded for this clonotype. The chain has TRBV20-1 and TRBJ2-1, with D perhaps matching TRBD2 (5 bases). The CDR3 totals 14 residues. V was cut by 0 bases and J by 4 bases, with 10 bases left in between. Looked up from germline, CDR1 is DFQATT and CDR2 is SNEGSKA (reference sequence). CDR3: CSARDSGTYNEQFF. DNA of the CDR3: TGCAGTGCTAGAGATTCGGGAACGTACAATGAGCAGTTCTTC.

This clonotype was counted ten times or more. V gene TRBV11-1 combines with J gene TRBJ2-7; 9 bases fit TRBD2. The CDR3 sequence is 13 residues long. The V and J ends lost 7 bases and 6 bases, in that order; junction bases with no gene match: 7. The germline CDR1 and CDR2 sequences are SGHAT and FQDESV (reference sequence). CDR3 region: CASTLAGLGEQYF. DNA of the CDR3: TGTGCCAGCACTCTAGCGGGACTGGGCGAGCAGTACTTC.

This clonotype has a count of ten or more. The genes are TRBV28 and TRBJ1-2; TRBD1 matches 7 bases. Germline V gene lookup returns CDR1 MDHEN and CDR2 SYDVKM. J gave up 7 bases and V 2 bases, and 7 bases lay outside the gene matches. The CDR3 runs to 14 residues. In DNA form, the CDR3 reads TGTGCCAGCAGTTTAGAGGGGGCGCAGGGTGGCTACACCTTC. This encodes CASSLEGAQGGYTF.

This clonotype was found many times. The CDR3 DNA reads TGTGCCAGCAGCGTAGGTCCCAAAACACTGGATACGCAGTATTTT. It specifies CASSVGPKTLDTQYF. The J gene is TRBJ2-3, the V gene TRBV9, with D uncertain. The CDR3 sequence is 15 residues long. V was clipped by 0 bases and J by 6 bases, with 14 bases between them. CDR1 SGDLS and CDR2 YYNGEE come from the germline V gene.

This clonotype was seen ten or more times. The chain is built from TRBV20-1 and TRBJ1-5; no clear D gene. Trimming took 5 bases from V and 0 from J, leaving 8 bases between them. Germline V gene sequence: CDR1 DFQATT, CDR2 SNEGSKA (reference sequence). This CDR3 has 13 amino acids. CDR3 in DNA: TGCAGTGCTTCTCCAGATAGCAATCAGCCCCAGCATTTT. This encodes CSASPDSNQPQHF.

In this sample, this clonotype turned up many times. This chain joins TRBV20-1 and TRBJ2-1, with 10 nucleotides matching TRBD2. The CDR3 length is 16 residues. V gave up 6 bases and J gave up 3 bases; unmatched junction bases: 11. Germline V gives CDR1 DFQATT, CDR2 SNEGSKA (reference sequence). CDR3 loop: CSASDPGLALYNEQFF. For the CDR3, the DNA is TGCAGTGCAAGTGACCCGGGACTAGCGCTCTACAATGAGCAGTTCTTC.

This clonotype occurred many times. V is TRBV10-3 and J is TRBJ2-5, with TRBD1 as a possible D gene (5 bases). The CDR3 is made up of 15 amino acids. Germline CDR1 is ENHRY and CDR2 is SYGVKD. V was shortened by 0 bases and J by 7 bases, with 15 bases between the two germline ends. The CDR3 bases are TGTGCCATCAGTGAGTCTGGCAGGGCCGGTGGGACCCAGTACTTC. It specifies CAISESGRAGGTQYF.